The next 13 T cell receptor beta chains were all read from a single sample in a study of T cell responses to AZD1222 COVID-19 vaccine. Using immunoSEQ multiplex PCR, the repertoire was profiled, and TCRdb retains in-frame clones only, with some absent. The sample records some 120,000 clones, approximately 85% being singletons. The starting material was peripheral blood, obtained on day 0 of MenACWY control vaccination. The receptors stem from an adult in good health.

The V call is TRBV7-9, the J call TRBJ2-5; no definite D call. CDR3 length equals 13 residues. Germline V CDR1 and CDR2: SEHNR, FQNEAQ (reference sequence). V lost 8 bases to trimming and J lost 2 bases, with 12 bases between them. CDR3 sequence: CASAASGQETQYF. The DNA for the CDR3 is TGTGCCAGCGCGGCCTCGGGTCAAGAGACCCAGTACTTC.

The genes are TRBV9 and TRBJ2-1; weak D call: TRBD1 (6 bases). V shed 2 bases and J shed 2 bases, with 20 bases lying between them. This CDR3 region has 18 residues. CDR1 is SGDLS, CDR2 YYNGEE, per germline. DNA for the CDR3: TGTGCCAGCAGCGTGGGGATCAACAGGGCAAACCCCTACAATGAGCAGTTCTTC. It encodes CASSVGINRANPYNEQFF.

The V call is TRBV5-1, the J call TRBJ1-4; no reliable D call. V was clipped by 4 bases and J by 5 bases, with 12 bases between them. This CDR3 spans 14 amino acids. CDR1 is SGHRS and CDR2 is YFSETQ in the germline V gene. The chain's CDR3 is CASSITGENEKLFF. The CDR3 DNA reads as TGCGCCAGCAGCATAACCGGGGAGAATGAAAAACTGTTTTTT. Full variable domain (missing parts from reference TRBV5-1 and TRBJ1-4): KAGVTQTPRYLIKTRGQQVTLSCSPISGHRSVSWYQQTPGQGLQFLFEYFSETQRNKGNFPGRFSGRQFSNSRSEMNVSTLELGDSALYLCASSITGENEKLFFGSGTQLSVL.

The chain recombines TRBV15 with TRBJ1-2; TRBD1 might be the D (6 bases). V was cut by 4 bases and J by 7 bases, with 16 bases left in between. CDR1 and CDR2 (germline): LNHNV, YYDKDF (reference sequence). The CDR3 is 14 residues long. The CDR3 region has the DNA TGTGCCACCAGCATTGAACAGGGTCGGGTTGGCTACACCTTC. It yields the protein CATSIEQGRVGYTF.

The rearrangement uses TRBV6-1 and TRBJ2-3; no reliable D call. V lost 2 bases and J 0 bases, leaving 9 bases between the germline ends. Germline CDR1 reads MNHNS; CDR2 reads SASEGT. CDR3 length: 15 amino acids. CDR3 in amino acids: CASSEMDLSTDTQYF. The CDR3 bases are TGTGCCAGCAGTGAAATGGACCTAAGCACAGATACGCAGTATTTT.

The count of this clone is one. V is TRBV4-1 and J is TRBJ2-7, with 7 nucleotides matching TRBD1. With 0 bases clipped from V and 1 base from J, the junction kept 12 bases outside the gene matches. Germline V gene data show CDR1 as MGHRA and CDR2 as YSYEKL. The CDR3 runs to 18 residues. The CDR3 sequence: CASSQDQFGAGGSYEQYF. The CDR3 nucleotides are TGCGCCAGCAGCCAAGACCAGTTTGGAGCAGGGGGATCCTACGAGCAGTACTTC.

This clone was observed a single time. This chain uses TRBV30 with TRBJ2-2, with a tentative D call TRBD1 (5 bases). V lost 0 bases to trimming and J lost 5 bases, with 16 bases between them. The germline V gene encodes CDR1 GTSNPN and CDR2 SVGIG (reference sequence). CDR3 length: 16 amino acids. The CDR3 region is CAWSVFRQGLTGELFF. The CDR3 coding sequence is TGTGCCTGGAGTGTTTTTCGGCAGGGTCTAACCGGGGAGCTGTTTTTT. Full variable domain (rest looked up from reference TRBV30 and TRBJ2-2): SQTIHQWPATLVQPVGSPLSLECTVEGTSNPNLYWYRQAAGRGLQLLFYSVGIGQISSEVPQNLSASRPQDRQFILSSKKLLLSDSGFYLCAWSVFRQGLTGELFFGEGSRLTVL.

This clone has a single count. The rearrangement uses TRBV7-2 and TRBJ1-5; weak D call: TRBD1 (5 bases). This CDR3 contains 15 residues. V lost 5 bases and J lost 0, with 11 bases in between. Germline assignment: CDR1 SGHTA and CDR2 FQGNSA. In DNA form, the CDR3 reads TGTGCCAGCAGCCCGGAGGGGTATAGCAATCAGCCCCAGCATTTT. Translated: CASSPEGYSNQPQHF. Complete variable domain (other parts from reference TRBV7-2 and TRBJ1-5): GAGVSQSPSNKVTEKGKDVELRCDPISGHTALYWYRQSLGQGLEFLIYFQGNSAPDKSGLPSDRFSAERTGGSVSTLTIQRTQQEDSAVYLCASSPEGYSNQPQHFGDGTRLSIL.

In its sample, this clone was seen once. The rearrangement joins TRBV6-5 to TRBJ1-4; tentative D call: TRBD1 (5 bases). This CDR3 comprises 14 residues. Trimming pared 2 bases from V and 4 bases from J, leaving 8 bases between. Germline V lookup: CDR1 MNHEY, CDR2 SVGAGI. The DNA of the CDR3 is TGTGCCAGCAGTTACGGGGGGGGTAATGAAAAACTGTTTTTT. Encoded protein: CASSYGGGNEKLFF.

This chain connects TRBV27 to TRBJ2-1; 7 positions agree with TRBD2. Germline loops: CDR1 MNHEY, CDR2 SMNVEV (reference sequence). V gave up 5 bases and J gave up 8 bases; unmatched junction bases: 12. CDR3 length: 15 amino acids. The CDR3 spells CASSPAAGFIDEQFF. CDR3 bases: TGTGCCAGCAGTCCCGCAGCGGGGTTTATCGATGAGCAGTTCTTC.

The CDR3 protein is CASSHGVNTEAFF. CDR3 in DNA: TGTGCCAGCAGCCATGGGGTGAACACTGAAGCTTTCTTT. V and J are TRBV3-1 (or the pseudogene TRBV3-2) and TRBJ1-1; D remains ambiguous. CDR1 is LGHDT and CDR2 is YNNKEL in the germline V gene (reference sequence). The CDR3 loop spans 13 amino acids. V lost 3 bases to trimming and J lost 0 bases, with 5 bases between them.

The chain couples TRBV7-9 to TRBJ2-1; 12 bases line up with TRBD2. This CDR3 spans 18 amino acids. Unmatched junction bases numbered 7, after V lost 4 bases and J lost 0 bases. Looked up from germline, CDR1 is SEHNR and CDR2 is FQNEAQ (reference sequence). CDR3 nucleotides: TGTGCCAGCAGCTCGACTAGCGGGGGCCCGAGCTCCTACAATGAGCAGTTCTTC. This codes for CASSSTSGGPSSYNEQFF. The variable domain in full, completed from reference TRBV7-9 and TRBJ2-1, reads DTGVSQNPRHKITKRGQNVTFRCDPISEHNRLYWYRQTLGQGPEFLTYFQNEAQLEKSRLLSDRFSAERPKGSFSTLEIQRTEQGDSAMYLCASSSTSGGPSSYNEQFFGPGTRLTVL.

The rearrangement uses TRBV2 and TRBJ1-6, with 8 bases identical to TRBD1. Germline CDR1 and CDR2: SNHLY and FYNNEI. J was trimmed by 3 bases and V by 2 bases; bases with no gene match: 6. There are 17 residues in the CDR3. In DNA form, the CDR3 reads TGTGCCAGCAGTGAACTTTCGGGGACAGGCTATAATTCACCCCTCCACTTT. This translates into CASSELSGTGYNSPLHF. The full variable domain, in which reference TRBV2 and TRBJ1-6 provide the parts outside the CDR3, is EPEVTQTPSHQVTQMGQEVILRCVPISNHLYFYWYRQILGQKVEFLVSFYNNEISEKSEIFDDQFSVERPDGSNFTLKIRSTKLEDSAMYFCASSELSGTGYNSPLHFGNGTRLTVT.